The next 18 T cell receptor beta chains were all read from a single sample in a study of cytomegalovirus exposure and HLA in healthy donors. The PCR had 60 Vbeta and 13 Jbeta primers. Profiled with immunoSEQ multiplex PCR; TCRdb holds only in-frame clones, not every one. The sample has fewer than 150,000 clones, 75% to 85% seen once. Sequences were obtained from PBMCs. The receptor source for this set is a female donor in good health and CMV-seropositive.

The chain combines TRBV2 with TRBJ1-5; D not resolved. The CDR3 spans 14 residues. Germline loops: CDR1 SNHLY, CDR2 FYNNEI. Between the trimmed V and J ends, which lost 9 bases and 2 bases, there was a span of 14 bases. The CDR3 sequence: CASGSLQGNQPQHF. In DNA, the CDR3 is TGTGCCAGTGGAAGTCTGCAGGGCAATCAGCCCCAGCATTTT. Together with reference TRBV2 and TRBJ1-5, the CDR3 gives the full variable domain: EPEVTQTPSHQVTQMGQEVILRCVPISNHLYFYWYRQILGQKVEFLVSFYNNEISEKSEIFDDQFSVERPDGSNFTLKIRSTKLEDSAMYFCASGSLQGNQPQHFGDGTRLSIL.

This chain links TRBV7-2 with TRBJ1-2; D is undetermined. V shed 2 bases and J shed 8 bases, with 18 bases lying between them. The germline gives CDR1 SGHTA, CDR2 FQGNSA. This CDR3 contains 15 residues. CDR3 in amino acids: CASSLTTGVKSGYTF. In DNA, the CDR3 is TGTGCCAGCAGCTTAACGACCGGGGTCAAGAGCGGCTACACCTTC.

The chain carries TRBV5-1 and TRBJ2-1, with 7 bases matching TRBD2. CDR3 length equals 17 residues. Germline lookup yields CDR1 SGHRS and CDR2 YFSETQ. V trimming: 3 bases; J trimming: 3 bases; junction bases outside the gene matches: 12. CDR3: CASSSYGGYQIYNEQFF. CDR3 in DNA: TGCGCCAGCAGCTCCTACGGGGGGTATCAAATCTACAATGAGCAGTTCTTC.

The CDR3 nucleotides read TGTGCCAGCAGCTCCCGCGGGGAACTGGGCACAGATACGCAGTATTTT. This codes for CASSSRGELGTDTQYF. The chain is built from TRBV5-6 and TRBJ2-3, with D perhaps matching TRBD2 (6 bases). The V gene's germline CDR1 is SGHDT and CDR2 YYEEEE. The germline V and J ends were trimmed by 3 bases and 1 base, with 15 bases remaining between them. CDR3 size: 16 residues. The full variable domain, completed using reference TRBV5-6 and TRBJ2-3, is DAGVTQSPTHLIKTRGQQVTLRCSPKSGHDTVSWYQQALGQGPQFIFQYYEEEERQRGNFPDRFSGHQFPNYSSELNVNALLLGDSALYLCASSSRGELGTDTQYFGPGTRLTVL.

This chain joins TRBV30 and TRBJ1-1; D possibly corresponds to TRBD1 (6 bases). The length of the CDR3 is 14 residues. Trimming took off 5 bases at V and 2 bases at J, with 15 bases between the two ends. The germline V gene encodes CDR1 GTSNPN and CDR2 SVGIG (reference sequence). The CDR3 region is CAWARGGSNTEAFF. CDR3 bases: TGTGCCTGGGCCAGGGGAGGGTCCAACACTGAAGCTTTCTTT. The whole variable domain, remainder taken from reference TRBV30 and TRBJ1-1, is SQTIHQWPATLVQPVGSPLSLECTVEGTSNPNLYWYRQAAGRGLQLLFYSVGIGQISSEVPQNLSASRPQDRQFILSSKKLLLSDSGFYLCAWARGGSNTEAFFGQGTRLTVV.

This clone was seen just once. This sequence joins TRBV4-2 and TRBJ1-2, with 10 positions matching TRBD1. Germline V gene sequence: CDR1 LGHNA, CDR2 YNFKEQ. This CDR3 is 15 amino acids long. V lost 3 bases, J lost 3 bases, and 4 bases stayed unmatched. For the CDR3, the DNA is TGTGCCAGCAGCCAGACAGGGGGCATAGACTATGGCTACACCTTC. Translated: CASSQTGGIDYGYTF.

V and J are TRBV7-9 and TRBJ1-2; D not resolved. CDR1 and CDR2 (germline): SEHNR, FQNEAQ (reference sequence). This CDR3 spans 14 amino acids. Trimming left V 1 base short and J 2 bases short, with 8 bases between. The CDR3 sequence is CASSLGAANYGYTF. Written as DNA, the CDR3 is TGTGCCAGCAGCTTAGGGGCAGCAAACTATGGCTACACCTTC.

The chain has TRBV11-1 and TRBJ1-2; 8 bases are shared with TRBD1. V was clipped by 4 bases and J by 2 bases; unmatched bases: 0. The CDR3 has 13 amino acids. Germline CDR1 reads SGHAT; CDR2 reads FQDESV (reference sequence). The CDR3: CASSWTGNYGYTF. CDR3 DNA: TGTGCCAGCAGCTGGACAGGGAACTATGGCTACACCTTC.

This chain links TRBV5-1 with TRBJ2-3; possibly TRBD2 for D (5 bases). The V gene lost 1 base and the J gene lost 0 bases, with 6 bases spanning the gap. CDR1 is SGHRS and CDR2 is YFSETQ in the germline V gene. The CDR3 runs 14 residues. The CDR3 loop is CASSLSGSTDTQYF. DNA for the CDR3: TGCGCCAGCAGCTTGTCGGGGAGCACAGATACGCAGTATTTT.

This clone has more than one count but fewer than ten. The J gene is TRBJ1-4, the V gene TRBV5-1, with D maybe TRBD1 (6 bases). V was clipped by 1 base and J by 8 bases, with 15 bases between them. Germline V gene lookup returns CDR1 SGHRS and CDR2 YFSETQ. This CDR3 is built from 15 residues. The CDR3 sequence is CASSLRGGEEEKLFF. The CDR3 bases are TGCGCCAGCAGCTTGCGGGGGGGCGAGGAGGAAAAACTGTTTTTT.

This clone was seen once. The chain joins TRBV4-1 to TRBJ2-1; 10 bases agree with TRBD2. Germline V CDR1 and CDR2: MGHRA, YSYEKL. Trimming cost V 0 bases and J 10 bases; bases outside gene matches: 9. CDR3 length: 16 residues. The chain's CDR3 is CASSQERLAGAREQFF. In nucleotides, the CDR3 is TGCGCCAGCAGCCAAGAAAGGCTAGCGGGGGCTCGGGAGCAGTTCTTC.

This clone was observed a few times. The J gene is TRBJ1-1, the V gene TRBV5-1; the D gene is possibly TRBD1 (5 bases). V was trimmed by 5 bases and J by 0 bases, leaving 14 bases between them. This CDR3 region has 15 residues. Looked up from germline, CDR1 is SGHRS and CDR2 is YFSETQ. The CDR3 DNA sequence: TGCGCCAGCAGACAGAGGGACTTAATGAACACTGAAGCTTTCTTT. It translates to CASRQRDLMNTEAFF.

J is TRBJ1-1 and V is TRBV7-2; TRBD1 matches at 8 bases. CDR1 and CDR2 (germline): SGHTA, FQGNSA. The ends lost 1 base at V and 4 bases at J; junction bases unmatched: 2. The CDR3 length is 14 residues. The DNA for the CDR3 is TGTGCCAGCAGCTTAGAGGACAGGGTCACTGAAGCTTTCTTT. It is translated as CASSLEDRVTEAFF.

CDR3 sequence: CASTAGGTGELFF. As DNA, the CDR3 is TGCGCCAGCACTGCAGGGGGTACCGGGGAGCTGTTTTTT. The chain uses TRBV10-1 and TRBJ2-2; 7 bases map to TRBD1. The germline CDR1 and CDR2 sequences are WNHNN and SYGVQD (reference sequence). The length of the CDR3 is 13 residues. V was pared by 7 bases and J by 5 bases, with 4 bases of the junction left unmatched.

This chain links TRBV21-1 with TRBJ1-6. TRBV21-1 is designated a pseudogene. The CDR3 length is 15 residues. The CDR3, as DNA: TGTGCCAGCGCCTCCCCTTCGCGGCGCAATTCACCCCTCCACTTT. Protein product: CASASPSRRNSPLHF.

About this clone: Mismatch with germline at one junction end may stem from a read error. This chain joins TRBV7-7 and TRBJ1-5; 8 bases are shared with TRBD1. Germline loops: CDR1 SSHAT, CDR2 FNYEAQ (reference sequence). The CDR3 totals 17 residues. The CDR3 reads CASTLARDRGSNQPQHF. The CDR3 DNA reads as TGTGCTAGCACCCTGGCCCGAGACAGGGGAAGCAATCAGCCCCAGCATTTT.

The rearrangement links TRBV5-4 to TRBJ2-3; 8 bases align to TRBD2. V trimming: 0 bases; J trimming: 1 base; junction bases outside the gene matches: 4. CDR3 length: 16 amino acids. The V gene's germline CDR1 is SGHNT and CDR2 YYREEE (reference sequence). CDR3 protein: CASSLGQRGRTDTQYF. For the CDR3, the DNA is TGTGCCAGCAGCTTGGGCCAGCGGGGGCGCACAGATACGCAGTATTTT.

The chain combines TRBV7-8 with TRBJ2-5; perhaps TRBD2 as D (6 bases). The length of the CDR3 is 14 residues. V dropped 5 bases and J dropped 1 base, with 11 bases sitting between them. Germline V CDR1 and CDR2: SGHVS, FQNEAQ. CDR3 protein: CASSLGGLQETQYF. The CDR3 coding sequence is TGTGCCAGCAGCCTCGGGGGTCTCCAAGAGACCCAGTACTTC.